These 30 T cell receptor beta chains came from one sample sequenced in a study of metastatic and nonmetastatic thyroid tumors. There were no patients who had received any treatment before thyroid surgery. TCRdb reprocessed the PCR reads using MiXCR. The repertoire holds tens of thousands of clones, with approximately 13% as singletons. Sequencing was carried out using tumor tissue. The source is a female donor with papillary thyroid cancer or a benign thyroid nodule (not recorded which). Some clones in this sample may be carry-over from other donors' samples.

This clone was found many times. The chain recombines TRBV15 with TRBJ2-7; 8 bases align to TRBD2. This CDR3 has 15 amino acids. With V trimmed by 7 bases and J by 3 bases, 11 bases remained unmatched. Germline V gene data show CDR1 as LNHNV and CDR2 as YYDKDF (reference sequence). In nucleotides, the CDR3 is TGTGCCACCAAGCCGGGAGGGGCAATTTTCTACGAGCAGTACTTC. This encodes CATKPGGAIFYEQYF. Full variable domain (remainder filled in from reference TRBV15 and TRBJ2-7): DAMVIQNPRYQVTQFGKPVTLSCSQTLNHNVMYWYQQKSSQAPKLLFHYYDKDFNNEADTPDNFQSRRPNTSFCFLDIRSPGLGDTAMYLCATKPGGAIFYEQYFGPGTRLTVT.

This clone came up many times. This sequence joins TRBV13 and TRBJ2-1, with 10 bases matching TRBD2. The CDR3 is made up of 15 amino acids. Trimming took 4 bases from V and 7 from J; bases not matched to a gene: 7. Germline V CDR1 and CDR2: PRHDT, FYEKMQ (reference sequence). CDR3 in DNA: TGTGCCAGCAGCTCCACTAGCGGGAAGGTAAATGAGCAGTTCTTC. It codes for CASSSTSGKVNEQFF.

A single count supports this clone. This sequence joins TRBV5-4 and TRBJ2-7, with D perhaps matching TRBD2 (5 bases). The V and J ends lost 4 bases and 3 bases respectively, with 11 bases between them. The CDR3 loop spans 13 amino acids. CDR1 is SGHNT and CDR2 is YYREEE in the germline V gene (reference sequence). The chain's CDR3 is CASSVGDSYEQYF. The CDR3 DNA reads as TGTGCCAGCAGCGTCGGGGATAGCTACGAGCAGTACTTC.

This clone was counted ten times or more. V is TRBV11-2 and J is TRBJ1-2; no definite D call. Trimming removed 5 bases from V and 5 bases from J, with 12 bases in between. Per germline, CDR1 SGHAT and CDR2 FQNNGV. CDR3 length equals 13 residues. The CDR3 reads CASSPGVGYGYTF. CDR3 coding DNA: TGTGCCAGCAGCCCGGGAGTTGGGTATGGCTACACCTTC.

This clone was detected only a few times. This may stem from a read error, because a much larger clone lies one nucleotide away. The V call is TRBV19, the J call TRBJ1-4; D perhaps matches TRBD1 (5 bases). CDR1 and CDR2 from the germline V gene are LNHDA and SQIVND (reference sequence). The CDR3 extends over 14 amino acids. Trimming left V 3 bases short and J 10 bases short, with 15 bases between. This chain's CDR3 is CASSIAGFGGKLFF. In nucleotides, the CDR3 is TGTGCCAGTAGTATTGCAGGGTTCGGGGGAAAACTGTTTTTT.

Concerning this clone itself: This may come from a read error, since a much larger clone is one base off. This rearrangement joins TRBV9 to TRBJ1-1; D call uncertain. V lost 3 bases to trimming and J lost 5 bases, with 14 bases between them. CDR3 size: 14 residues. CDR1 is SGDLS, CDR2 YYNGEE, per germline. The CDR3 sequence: CASSADTWKTEAFF. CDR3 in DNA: TGTGCCAGCAGCGCCGACACATGGAAGACTGAAGCTTTCTTT. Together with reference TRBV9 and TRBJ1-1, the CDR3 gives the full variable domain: DSGVTQTPKHLITATGQRVTLRCSPRSGDLSVYWYQQSLDQGLQFLIQYYNGEERAKGNILERFSAQQFPDLHSELNLSSLELGDSALYFCASSADTWKTEAFFGQGTRLTVV.

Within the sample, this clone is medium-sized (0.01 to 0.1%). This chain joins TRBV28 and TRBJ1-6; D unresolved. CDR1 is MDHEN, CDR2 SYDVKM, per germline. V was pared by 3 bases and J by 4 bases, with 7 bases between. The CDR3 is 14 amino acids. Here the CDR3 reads CASSFALYNSPLHF. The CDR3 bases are TGTGCCAGCAGTTTCGCCCTTTATAATTCACCCCTCCACTTT.

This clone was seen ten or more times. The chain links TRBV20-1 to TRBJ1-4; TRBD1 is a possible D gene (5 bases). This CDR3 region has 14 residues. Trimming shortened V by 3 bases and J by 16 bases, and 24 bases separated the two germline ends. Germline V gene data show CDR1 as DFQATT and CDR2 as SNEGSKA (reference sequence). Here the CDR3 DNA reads TGCAGTGCTAGCGGGACGGGTTCGCAGGATCAAACGTTTTTT. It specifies CSASGTGSQDQTFF.

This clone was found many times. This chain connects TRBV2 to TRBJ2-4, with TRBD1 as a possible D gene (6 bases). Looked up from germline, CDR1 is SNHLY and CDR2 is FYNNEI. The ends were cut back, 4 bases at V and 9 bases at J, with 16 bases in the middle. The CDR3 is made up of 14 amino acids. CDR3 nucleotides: TGTGCCAGCAGTGGTACAACAACAGGGAGCATTCAGTACTTC. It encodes CASSGTTTGSIQYF. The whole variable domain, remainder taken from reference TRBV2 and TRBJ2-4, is EPEVTQTPSHQVTQMGQEVILRCVPISNHLYFYWYRQILGQKVEFLVSFYNNEISEKSEIFDDQFSVERPDGSNFTLKIRSTKLEDSAMYFCASSGTTTGSIQYFGAGTRLSVL.

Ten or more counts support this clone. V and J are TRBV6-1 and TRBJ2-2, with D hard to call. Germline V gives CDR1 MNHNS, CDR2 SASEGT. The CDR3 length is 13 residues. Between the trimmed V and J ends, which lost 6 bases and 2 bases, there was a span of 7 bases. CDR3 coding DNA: TGTGCCAGCAGGGTGTCCAACACCGGGGAGCTGTTTTTT. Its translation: CASRVSNTGELFF.

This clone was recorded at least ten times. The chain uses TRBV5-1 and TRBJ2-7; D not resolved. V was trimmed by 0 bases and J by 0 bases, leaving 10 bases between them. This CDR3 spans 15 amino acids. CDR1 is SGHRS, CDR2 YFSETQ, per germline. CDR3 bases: TGCGCCAGCAGCTTGGGCGATTCTTTCTCCTACGAGCAGTACTTC. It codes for CASSLGDSFSYEQYF.

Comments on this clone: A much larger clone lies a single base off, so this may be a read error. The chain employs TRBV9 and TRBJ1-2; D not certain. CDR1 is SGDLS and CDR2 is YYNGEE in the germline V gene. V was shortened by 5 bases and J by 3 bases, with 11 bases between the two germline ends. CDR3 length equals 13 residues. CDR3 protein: CASRGGLYYGYTF. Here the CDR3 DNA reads TGTGCCAGCAGAGGAGGGTTGTACTATGGCTACACCTTC. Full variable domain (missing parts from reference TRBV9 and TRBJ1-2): DSGVTQTPKHLITATGQRVTLRCSPRSGDLSVYWYQQSLDQGLQFLIQYYNGEERAKGNILERFSAQQFPDLHSELNLSSLELGDSALYFCASRGGLYYGYTFGSGTRLTVV.

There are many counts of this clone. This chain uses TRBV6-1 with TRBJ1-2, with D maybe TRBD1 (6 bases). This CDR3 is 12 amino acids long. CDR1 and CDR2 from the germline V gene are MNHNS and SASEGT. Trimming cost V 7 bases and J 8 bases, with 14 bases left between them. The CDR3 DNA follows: TGTGCCAGCACCCCGGGGGCCCAGGGCTACACCTTC. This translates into CASTPGAQGYTF.

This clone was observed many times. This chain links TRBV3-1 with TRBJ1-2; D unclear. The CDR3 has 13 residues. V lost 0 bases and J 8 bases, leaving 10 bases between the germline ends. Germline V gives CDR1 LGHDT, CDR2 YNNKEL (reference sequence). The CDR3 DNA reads TGTGCCAGCAGCCAAGAGGACCGAGGAGGCTACACCTTC. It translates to CASSQEDRGGYTF.

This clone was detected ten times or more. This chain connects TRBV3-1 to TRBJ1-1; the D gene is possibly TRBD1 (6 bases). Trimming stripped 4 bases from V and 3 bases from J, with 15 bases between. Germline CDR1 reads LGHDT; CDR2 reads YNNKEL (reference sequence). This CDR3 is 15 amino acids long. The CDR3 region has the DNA TGTGCCAGCAGCCTGGGGGGGGGCGCGGACACTGAAGCTTTCTTT. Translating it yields CASSLGGGADTEAFF.

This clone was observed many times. This CDR3 reads CSAGTWTSGYEQYF. The CDR3 DNA reads TGCAGTGCTGGAACCTGGACTAGCGGCTACGAGCAGTACTTC. The rearrangement links TRBV20-1 to TRBJ2-7; 10 nucleotides agree with TRBD2. The CDR3 has 14 residues. Germline assignment: CDR1 DFQATT and CDR2 SNEGSKA (reference sequence). Losses at the gene ends were 5 bases for V and 3 bases for J; bases not matched to a gene: 7.

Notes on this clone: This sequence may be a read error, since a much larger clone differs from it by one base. The CDR3 loop is CASSYEDTLRYSNQPQHF. CDR3 sequence (DNA): TGTGCCAGCAGTTACGAGGACACCTTAAGGTATAGCAATCAGCCCCAGCATTTT. The chain is built from TRBV6-5 and TRBJ1-5; D possibly corresponds to TRBD1 (5 bases). The CDR3 has 18 amino acids. CDR1 is MNHEY, CDR2 SVGAGI, per germline. Between the trimmed V and J ends, which lost 2 bases and 0 bases, there was a span of 17 bases.

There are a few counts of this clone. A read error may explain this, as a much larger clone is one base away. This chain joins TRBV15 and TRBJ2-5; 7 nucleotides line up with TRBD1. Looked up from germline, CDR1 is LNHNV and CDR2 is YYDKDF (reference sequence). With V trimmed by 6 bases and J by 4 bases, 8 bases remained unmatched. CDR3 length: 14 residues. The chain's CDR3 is CATRIQGLGETQYF. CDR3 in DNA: TGTGCCACCAGGATACAGGGGCTGGGAGAGACCCAGTACTTC. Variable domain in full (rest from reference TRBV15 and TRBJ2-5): DAMVIQNPRYQVTQFGKPVTLSCSQTLNHNVMYWYQQKSSQAPKLLFHYYDKDFNNEADTPDNFQSRRPNTSFCFLDIRSPGLGDTAMYLCATRIQGLGETQYFGPGTRLLVL.

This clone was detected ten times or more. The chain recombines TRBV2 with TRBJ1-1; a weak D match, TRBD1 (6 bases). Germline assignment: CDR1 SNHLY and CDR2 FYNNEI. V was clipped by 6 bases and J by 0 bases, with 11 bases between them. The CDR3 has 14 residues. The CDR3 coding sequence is TGTGCCAGCAGGCCGGGACACCTGAACACTGAAGCTTTCTTT. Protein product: CASRPGHLNTEAFF.

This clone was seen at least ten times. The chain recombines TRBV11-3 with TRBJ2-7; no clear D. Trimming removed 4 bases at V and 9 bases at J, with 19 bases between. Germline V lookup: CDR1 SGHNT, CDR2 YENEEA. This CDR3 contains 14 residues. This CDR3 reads CASSSGGYGLAQYF. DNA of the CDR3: TGTGCCAGCAGCTCCGGTGGATACGGATTGGCGCAGTACTTC. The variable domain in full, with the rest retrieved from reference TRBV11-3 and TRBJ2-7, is EAGVVQSPRYKIIEKKQPVAFWCNPISGHNTLYWYLQNLGQGPELLIRYENEEAVDDSQLPKDRFSAERLKGVDSTLKIQPAELGDSAVYLCASSSGGYGLAQYFGPGTRLTVT.

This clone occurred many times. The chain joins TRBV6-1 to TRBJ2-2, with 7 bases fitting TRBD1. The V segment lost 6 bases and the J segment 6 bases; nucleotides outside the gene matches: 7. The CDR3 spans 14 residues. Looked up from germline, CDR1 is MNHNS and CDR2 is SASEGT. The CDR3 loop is CASRHGTVAGELFF. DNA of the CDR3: TGTGCCAGCAGGCACGGGACAGTCGCCGGGGAGCTGTTTTTT.

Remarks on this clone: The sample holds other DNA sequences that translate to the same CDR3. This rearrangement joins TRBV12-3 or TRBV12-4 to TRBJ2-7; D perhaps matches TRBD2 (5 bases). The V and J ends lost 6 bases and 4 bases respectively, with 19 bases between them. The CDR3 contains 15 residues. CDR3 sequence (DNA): TGTGCCAGCAGAATAGGTGGAGGTCCCTCTTACGAGCAGTACTTC. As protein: CASRIGGGPSYEQYF.

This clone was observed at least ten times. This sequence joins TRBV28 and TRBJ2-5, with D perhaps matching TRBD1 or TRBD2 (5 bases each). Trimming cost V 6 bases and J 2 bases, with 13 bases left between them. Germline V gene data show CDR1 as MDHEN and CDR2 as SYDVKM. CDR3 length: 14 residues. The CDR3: CASRDPGPQETQYF. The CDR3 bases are TGTGCCAGCAGGGATCCGGGACCGCAAGAGACCCAGTACTTC. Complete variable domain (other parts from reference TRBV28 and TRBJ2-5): DVKVTQSSRYLVKRTGEKVFLECVQDMDHENMFWYRQDPGLGLRLIYFSYDVKMKEKGDIPEGYSVSREKKERFSLILESASTNQTSMYLCASRDPGPQETQYFGPGTRLLVL.

The CDR3 reads CASSLAKGNTDTQYF. CDR3 DNA sequence: TGCGCCAGCAGCTTGGCCAAGGGTAACACAGATACGCAGTATTTT. The V and J genes are TRBV5-1 and TRBJ2-3, with D uncertain. The V end lost 0 bases, the J end lost 2 bases, and 10 bases lay between the germline ends. The CDR3 runs to 15 residues. The V gene's germline CDR1 is SGHRS and CDR2 YFSETQ.

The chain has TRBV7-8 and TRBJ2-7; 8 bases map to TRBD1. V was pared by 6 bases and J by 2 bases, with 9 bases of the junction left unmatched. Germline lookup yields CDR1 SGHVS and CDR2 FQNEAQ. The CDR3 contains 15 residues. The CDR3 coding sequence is TGTGCCAGCAGGGTGGACAGGGAAAACCCCTACGAGCAGTACTTC. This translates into CASRVDRENPYEQYF.

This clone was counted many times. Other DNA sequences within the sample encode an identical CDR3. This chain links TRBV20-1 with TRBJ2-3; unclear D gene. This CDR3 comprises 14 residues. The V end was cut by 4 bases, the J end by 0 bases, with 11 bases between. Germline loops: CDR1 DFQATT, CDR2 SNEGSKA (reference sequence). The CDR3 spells CSAIPTVSTDTQYF. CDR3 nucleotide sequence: TGCAGTGCTATACCGACGGTTAGCACAGATACGCAGTATTTT.

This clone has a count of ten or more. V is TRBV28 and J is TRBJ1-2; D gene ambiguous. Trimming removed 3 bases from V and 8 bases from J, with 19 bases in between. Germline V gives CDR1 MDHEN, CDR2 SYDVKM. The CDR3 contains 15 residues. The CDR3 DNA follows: TGTGCCAGCAGTTTGGTTTTCGGAGACTTCGGAGGCTACACCTTC. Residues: CASSLVFGDFGGYTF.

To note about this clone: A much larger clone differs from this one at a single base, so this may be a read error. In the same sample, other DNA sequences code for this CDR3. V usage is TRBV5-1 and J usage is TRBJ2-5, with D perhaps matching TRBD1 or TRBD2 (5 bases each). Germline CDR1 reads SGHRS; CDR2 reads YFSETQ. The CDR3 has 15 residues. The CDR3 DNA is TGCGCCAGCAGCTTGGTTCGGGACGCACAAGAGACCCAGTATTTC. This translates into CASSLVRDAQETQYF.

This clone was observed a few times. The CDR3 protein is CASSSIQGAKNTEAFF. The DNA of the CDR3 is TGTGCCAGCAGTTCTATACAGGGGGCAAAGAACACTGAAGCTTTCTTT. The chain has TRBV6-1 and TRBJ1-1; 9 bases are a match to TRBD1. V lost 5 bases and J lost 1; bases outside the gene matches: 8. The CDR3 is 16 residues long. From germline, CDR1 is MNHNS and CDR2 SASEGT.

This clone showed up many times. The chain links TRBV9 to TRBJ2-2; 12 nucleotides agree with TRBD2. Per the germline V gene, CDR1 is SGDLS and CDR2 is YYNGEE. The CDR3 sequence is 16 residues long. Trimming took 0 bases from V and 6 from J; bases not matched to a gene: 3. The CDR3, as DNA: TGTGCCAGCAGCGTAGGGCTAGCGGGAGGGGCCGGGGAGCTGTTTTTT. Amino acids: CASSVGLAGGAGELFF.